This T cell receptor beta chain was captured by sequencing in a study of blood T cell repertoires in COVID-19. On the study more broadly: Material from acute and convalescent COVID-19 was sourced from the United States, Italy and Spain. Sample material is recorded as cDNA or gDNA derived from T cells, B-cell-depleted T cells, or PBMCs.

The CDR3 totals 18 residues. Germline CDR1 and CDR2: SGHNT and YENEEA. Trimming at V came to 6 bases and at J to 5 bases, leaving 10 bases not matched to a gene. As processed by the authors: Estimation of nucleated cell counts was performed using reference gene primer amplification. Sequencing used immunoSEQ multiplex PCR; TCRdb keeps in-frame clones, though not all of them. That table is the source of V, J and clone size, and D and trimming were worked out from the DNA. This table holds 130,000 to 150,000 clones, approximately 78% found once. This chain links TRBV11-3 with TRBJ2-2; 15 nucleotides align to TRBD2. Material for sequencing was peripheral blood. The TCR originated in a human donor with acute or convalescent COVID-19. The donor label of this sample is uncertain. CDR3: CASSPARTSGGATGELFF. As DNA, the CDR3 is TGTGCCAGCAGTCCCGCCCGGACTAGCGGGGGGGCGACCGGGGAGCTGTTTTTT.